A single sample gave rise to the 19 T cell receptor beta chains below, sequenced in a study of monozygotic twins with cystic fibrosis (dated by TCRdb to about 2021). Libraries were prepared through the immunoSEQ multiplex PCR assay. TCRdb limited this immuneACCESS table to in-frame rearrangements with V and J called. A share of clones is missing; checked studies link under half to unresolved V genes, and the rest is unexplained. Recorded for this sample are just over 35,000 clones; approximately 90% of them occurred a single time. 0.15% to 0.2% of the sample comes from the top ten. What was sequenced was blood. The origin of the receptors is a boy aged 2-15 years with cystic fibrosis.

The gene calls are TRBV5-5 and TRBJ2-7; D gene ambiguous. This CDR3 has 13 amino acids. CDR1 SGHKS and CDR2 YYEKEE come from the germline V gene (reference sequence). V was clipped by 0 bases and J by 0 bases, with 4 bases between them. CDR3 sequence reads: CASSLESSYEQYF. CDR3 DNA sequence: TGTGCCAGCAGCTTGGAGTCCTCCTACGAGCAGTACTTC. The full variable domain, rest sourced from reference TRBV5-5 and TRBJ2-7, is DAGVTQSPTHLIKTRGQQVTLRCSPISGHKSVSWYQQVLGQGPQFIFQYYEKEERGRGNFPDRFSARQFPNYSSELNVNALLLGDSALYLCASSLESSYEQYFGPGTRLTVT.

In DNA, the CDR3 is TGTGCCAGCAGTTTGAATGGGTACACTGAAGCTTTCTTT. Protein product: CASSLNGYTEAFF. The chain has TRBV27 and TRBJ1-1; D is unresolved. Between the trimmed V and J ends, which lost 3 bases and 3 bases, there was a span of 8 bases. This CDR3 has 13 residues. In germline, CDR1 is MNHEY, CDR2 SMNVEV (reference sequence).

This clone was found once. The chain carries TRBV29-1 and TRBJ2-3; 16 bases fit TRBD2. Germline loops: CDR1 SQVTM, CDR2 ANQGSEA. The V gene end was trimmed by 6 bases and the J gene end by 4 bases; junction bases not matched to a gene: 10. This CDR3 comprises 17 residues. The CDR3 loop is CSVAGGTSGGAADTQYF. CDR3 coding DNA: TGCAGCGTCGCCGGCGGGACTAGCGGGGGGGCAGCAGATACGCAGTATTTT.

This chain joins TRBV27 and TRBJ2-7, with a tentative D call TRBD1 (6 bases). CDR3 size: 14 residues. With 5 bases removed from V and 2 bases from J, the gap between germline ends came to 13 bases. Looked up from germline, CDR1 is MNHEY and CDR2 is SMNVEV (reference sequence). CDR3 protein: CASSEGERTYEQYF. The CDR3 DNA sequence: TGTGCCAGCAGTGAGGGGGAGAGGACCTACGAGCAGTACTTC.

The chain is built from TRBV5-4 and TRBJ1-2; D may be TRBD1 (6 bases). The CDR3 contains 13 residues. Trimming removed 10 bases at V and 0 bases at J, with 13 bases between. Germline CDR1 is SGHNT and CDR2 is YYREEE (reference sequence). The CDR3 bases are TGTGCCTATTGGGAGGGGGCTAACTATGGCTACACCTTC. It is translated as CAYWEGANYGYTF. The full variable domain, rest sourced from reference TRBV5-4 and TRBJ1-2, is ETGVTQSPTHLIKTRGQQVTLRCSSQSGHNTVSWYQQALGQGPQFIFQYYREEENGRGNFPPRFSGLQFPNYSSELNVNALELDDSALYLCAYWEGANYGYTFGSGTRLTVV.

The chain combines TRBV4-2 with TRBJ1-3; D unresolved. The germline gives CDR1 LGHNA, CDR2 YNFKEQ. Trimming took 2 bases from V and 2 from J, leaving 10 bases between them. This CDR3 has 15 residues. In DNA form, the CDR3 reads TGTGCCAGCAGCCAAAGACCGCCCACTGGAAACACCATATATTTT. Residues: CASSQRPPTGNTIYF.

The V and J genes are TRBV5-1 and TRBJ1-1, with a tentative D call TRBD1 (6 bases). Germline V lookup: CDR1 SGHRS, CDR2 YFSETQ. The germline V and J ends were trimmed by 0 bases and 7 bases, with 10 bases remaining between them. The CDR3 sequence is 13 residues long. This chain's CDR3 is CASSLDREGEAFF. The CDR3 nucleotides are TGCGCCAGCAGCTTGGACAGGGAGGGTGAAGCTTTCTTT.

The chain has TRBV4-1 and TRBJ1-1, with D maybe TRBD1 (5 bases). CDR1 MGHRA and CDR2 YSYEKL come from the germline V gene. The CDR3 loop spans 15 amino acids. V lost 3 bases to trimming and J lost 0 bases, with 11 bases between them. Here the CDR3 DNA reads TGCGCCAGCAGCCATTCGACAGCCGTGAACACTGAAGCTTTCTTT. Translation: CASSHSTAVNTEAFF.

The rearrangement links TRBV7-8 to TRBJ2-7; no reliable D call. Germline-derived CDR1 and CDR2 are SGHVS and FQNEAQ. V lost 2 bases and J 2 bases, leaving 13 bases between the germline ends. CDR3 length equals 15 residues. The CDR3 here is CASSLFRVLAYEQYF. CDR3 coding DNA: TGTGCCAGCAGCTTATTTAGGGTTCTGGCCTACGAGCAGTACTTC.

This clone was recorded a few times. V is TRBV5-1 and J is TRBJ1-1; D is perhaps TRBD1 (5 bases). Germline V gene data show CDR1 as SGHRS and CDR2 as YFSETQ. With 0 bases removed from V and 1 base from J, the gap between germline ends came to 10 bases. The CDR3 totals 15 residues. In DNA form, the CDR3 reads TGCGCCAGCAGCTTGGATGTCAGGGCGAACACTGAAGCTTTCTTT. This encodes CASSLDVRANTEAFF.

The CDR3 reads CASRKQTEAFF. The CDR3 DNA is TGTGCCAGCAGAAAACAGACTGAAGCTTTCTTT. This rearrangement joins TRBV6-5 to TRBJ1-1; no clear D gene. Germline values: CDR1 MNHEY, CDR2 SVGAGI. The V gene lost 6 bases and the J gene lost 5 bases, with 7 bases spanning the gap. The CDR3 runs to 11 residues.

Here the CDR3 reads CASTYSREQFF. The CDR3 bases are TGCGCCAGTACTTACAGCAGGGAGCAGTTCTTC. The chain carries TRBV5-1 and TRBJ2-1; D remains ambiguous. This CDR3 has 11 residues. Trimming stripped 8 bases from V and 10 bases from J, with 13 bases between. Germline CDR1 is SGHRS and CDR2 is YFSETQ.

V and J are TRBV10-2 and TRBJ2-5; D might be TRBD1 or TRBD2, each matching 6 bases. The CDR3 runs to 17 residues. The germline V gene has CDR1 WSHSY and CDR2 SAAADI. Trimming took off 7 bases at V and 3 bases at J, with 24 bases between the two ends. CDR3 amino acids: CASTHPMSGGPKETQYF. In DNA, the CDR3 is TGCGCCAGCACCCACCCCATGTCCGGGGGCCCTAAAGAGACCCAGTACTTC.

The chain is built from TRBV10-3 and TRBJ1-4; D perhaps matches TRBD1 (5 bases). This CDR3 has 14 amino acids. Germline CDR1 reads ENHRY; CDR2 reads SYGVKD. V dropped 3 bases and J dropped 8 bases, with 13 bases sitting between them. The CDR3 DNA reads TGTGCCATCAGTGATGACAGCTCGTGGGAAAAACTGTTTTTT. This encodes CAISDDSSWEKLFF.

The chain is built from TRBV10-3 and TRBJ1-6; unclear D gene. The CDR3 is 14 residues long. V lost 3 bases to trimming and J lost 9 bases, with 12 bases between them. CDR1 is ENHRY and CDR2 is SYGVKD in the germline V gene. The CDR3 DNA is TGTGCCATCAGTGACATCGTGGAAAGTTCACCCCTCCACTTT. Protein product: CAISDIVESSPLHF.

This clone was seen only once. The chain has TRBV5-1 and TRBJ1-5, with a tentative D call TRBD1 (6 bases). V was clipped by 4 bases and J by 8 bases, with 13 bases between them. The CDR3 has 13 residues. Germline V gives CDR1 SGHRS, CDR2 YFSETQ. The CDR3 bases are TGCGCCAGCAGCGCTTTACAGGGAGAGCCCCAGCATTTT. This codes for CASSALQGEPQHF. The full variable domain, with the rest looked up from reference TRBV5-1 and TRBJ1-5, is KAGVTQTPRYLIKTRGQQVTLSCSPISGHRSVSWYQQTPGQGLQFLFEYFSETQRNKGNFPGRFSGRQFSNSRSEMNVSTLELGDSALYLCASSALQGEPQHFGDGTRLSIL.

The rearrangement joins TRBV5-1 to TRBJ1-2, with 8 bases fitting TRBD1. V lost 4 bases and J lost 4; bases outside the gene matches: 3. The V gene's germline CDR1 is SGHRS and CDR2 YFSETQ. CDR3 length: 13 amino acids. CDR3 coding DNA: TGCGCCAGCAGCGAAGGACAGGGCTATGGCTACACCTTC. Translating gives CASSEGQGYGYTF.

The chain links TRBV2 to TRBJ2-5, with 8 bases fitting TRBD1. CDR1 is SNHLY, CDR2 FYNNEI, per germline. The CDR3 is 13 amino acids. V lost 8 bases and J lost 7; bases outside the gene matches: 9. The CDR3 DNA follows: TGTGCCAGCTCGACAGGGGTAGGTCGGACCCAGTACTTC. Translated, it gives CASSTGVGRTQYF.

V and J are TRBV10-3 and TRBJ2-3; D may match TRBD1 or TRBD2 (5 bases each). Between the trimmed V and J ends, which lost 7 bases and 1 base, there was a span of 15 bases. Germline V gives CDR1 ENHRY, CDR2 SYGVKD. This CDR3 has 15 residues. CDR3 nucleotides: TGTGCCATCAATGGCCAGCTGGGGGGCACAGATACGCAGTATTTT. This sequence encodes CAINGQLGGTDTQYF.